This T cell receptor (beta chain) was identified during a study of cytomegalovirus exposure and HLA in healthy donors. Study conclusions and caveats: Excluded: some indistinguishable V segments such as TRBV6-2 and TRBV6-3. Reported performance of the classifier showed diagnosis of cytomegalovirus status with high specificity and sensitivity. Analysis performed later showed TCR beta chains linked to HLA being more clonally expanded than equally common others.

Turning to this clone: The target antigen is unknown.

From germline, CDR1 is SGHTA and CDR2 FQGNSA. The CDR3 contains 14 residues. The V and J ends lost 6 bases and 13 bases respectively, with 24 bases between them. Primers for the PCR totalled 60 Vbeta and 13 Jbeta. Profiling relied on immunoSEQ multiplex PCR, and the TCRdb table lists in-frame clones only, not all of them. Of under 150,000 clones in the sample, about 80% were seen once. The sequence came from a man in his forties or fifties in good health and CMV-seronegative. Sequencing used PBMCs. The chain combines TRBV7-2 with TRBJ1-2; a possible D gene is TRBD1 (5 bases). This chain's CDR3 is CASSPVRGGGVGTF. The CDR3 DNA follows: TGTGCCAGCAGTCCCGTACGGGGGGGAGGTGTGGGCACCTTC. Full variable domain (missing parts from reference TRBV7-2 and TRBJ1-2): GAGVSQSPSNKVTEKGKDVELRCDPISGHTALYWYRQSLGQGLEFLIYFQGNSAPDKSGLPSDRFSAERTGGSVSTLTIQRTQQEDSAVYLCASSPVRGGGVGTFGSGTRLTVV.